Sequencing of this T cell receptor (beta chain) was carried out in a study of early T cells in non-severe SARS-CoV-2 infection. Study details: Investigators sequenced bulk RNA drawn from unsorted whole blood, and chains remained unpaired. The study's findings and limits: VDJdb matching, biased toward anti-spike CD8 responses, missed private and CD4 specificities.

This clonotype occurred many times. Antigen specificity is unknown. V gave up 6 bases and J gave up 6 bases; unmatched junction bases: 8. From germline, CDR1 is MRHNA and CDR2 SNTAGT. The CDR3 is 15 amino acids. As part of library construction, unique molecular identifiers were attached to individual cDNA molecules. TCRdb analysed the 5' RACE reads with MiXCR anew, one entry per CDR3 protein. Of tens of thousands of distinct CDR3 sequences detected, about 11% appear once; the ten largest clones hold roughly a tenth. The V call is TRBV6-4, the J call TRBJ1-6; 7 bases agree with TRBD1. The specimen sequenced was whole blood. This receptor was taken from an adult who was a healthcare worker with PCR-confirmed SARS-CoV-2 infection or an uninfected control (not recorded which). The CDR3 protein is CASRTTGTANSPLHF. Here the CDR3 DNA reads TGTGCCAGCAGGACGACCGGGACAGCTAATTCACCCCTCCACTTT.